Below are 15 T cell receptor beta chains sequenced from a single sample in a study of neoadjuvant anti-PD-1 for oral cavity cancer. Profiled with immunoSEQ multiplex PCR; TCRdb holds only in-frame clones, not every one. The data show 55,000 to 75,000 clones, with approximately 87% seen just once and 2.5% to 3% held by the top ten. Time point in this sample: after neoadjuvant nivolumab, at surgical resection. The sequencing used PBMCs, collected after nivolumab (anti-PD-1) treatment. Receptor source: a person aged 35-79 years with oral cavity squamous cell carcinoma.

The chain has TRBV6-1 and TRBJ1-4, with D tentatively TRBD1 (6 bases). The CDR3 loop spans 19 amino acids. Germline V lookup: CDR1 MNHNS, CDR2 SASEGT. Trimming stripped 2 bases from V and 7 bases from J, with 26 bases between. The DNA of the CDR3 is TGTGCCAGCAGTGAATCTAGGTTCGGGCAGGGGCGGTTAGGTGAAAAACTGTTTTTT. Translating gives CASSESRFGQGRLGEKLFF.

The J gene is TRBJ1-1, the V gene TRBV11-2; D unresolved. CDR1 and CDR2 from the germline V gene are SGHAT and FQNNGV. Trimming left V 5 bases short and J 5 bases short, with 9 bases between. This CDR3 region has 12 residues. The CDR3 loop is CASSRSGTEAFF. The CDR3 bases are TGTGCCAGCAGCCGATCAGGAACTGAAGCTTTCTTT.

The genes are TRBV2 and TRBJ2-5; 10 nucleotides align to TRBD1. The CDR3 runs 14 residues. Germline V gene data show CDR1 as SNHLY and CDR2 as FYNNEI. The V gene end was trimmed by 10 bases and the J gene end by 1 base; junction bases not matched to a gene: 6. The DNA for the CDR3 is TGTGCCAACCCGGGACAGGGGTCCCAAGAGACCCAGTACTTC. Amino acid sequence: CANPGQGSQETQYF.

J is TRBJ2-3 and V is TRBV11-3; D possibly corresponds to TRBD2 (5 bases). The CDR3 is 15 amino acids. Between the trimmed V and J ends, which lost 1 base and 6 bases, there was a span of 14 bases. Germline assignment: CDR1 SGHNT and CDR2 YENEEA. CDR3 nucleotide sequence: TGTGCCAGCAGCTTAGGTGGTGTTACTAGGGATACGCAGTATTTT. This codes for CASSLGGVTRDTQYF.

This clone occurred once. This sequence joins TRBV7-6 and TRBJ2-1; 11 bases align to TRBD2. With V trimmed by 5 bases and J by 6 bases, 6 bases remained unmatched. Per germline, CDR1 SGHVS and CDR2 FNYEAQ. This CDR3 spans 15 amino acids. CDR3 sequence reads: CASSMGGLAGNEQFF. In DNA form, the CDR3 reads TGTGCCAGCAGCATGGGAGGACTAGCGGGCAATGAGCAGTTCTTC.

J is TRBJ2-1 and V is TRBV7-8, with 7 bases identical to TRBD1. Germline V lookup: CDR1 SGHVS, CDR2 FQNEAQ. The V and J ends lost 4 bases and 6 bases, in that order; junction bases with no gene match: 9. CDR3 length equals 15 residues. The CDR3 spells CASSSYYRGRNEQFF. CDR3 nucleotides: TGTGCCAGCAGCTCCTACTACAGGGGCCGCAATGAGCAGTTCTTC.

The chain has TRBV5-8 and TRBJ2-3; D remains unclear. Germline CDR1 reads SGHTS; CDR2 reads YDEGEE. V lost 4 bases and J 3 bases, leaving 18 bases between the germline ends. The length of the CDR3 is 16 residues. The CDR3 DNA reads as TGTGCCAGCAGCCCTCGGTTATACAGTTTAACAGATACGCAGTATTTT. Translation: CASSPRLYSLTDTQYF.

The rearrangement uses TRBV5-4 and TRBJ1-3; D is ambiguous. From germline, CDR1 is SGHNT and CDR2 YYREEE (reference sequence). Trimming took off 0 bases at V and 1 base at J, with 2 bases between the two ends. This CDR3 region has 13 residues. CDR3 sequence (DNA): TGTGCCAGCAGCTTGGAGTCTGGAAACACCATATATTTT. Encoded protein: CASSLESGNTIYF.

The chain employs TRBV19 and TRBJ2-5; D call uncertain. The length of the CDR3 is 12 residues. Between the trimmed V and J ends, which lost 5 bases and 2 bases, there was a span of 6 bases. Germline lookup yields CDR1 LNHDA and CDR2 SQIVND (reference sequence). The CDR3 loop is CASSAMQETQYF. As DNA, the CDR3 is TGTGCCAGTAGTGCCATGCAAGAGACCCAGTACTTC.

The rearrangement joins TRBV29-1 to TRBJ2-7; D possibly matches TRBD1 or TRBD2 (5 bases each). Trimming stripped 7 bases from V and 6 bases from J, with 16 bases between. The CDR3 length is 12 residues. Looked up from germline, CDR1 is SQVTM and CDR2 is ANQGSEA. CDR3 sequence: CSAGRDPREQYF. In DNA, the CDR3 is TGCAGCGCCGGCAGGGACCCTCGCGAGCAGTACTTC.

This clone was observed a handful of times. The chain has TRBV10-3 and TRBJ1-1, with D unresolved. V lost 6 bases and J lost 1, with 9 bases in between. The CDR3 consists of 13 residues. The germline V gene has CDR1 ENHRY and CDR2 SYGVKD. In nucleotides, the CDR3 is TGTGCCATCAGCGCCCTCGAGAACACTGAAGCTTTCTTT. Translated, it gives CAISALENTEAFF.

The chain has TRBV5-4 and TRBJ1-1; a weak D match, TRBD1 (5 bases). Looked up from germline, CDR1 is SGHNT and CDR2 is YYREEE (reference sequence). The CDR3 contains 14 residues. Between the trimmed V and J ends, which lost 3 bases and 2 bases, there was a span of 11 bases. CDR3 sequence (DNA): TGTGCCAGCAGCTACGTCGGGACTAACACTGAAGCTTTCTTT. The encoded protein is CASSYVGTNTEAFF.

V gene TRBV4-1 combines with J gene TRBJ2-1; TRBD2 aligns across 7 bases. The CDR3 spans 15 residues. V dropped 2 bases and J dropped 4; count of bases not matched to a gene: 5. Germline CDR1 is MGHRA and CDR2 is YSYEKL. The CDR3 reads CASSQLADLYNEQFF. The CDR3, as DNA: TGCGCCAGCAGCCAACTAGCGGACCTTTACAATGAGCAGTTCTTC.

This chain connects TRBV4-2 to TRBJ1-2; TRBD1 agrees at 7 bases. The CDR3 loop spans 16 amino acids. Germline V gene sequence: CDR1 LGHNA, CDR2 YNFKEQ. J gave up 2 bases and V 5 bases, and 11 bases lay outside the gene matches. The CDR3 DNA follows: TGTGCCAGCAGCTTTCGTCAGGGGGGAATAAACTATGGCTACACCTTC. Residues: CASSFRQGGINYGYTF.

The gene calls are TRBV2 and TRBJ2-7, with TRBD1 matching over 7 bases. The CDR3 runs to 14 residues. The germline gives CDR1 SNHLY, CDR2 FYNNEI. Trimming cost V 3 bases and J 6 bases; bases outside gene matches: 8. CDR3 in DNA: TGTGCCAGCAGTGAGATGACAGGGATCGGCGAGCAGTACTTC. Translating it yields CASSEMTGIGEQYF.